This T cell receptor (beta chain) stems from a study of cytomegalovirus exposure and HLA in healthy donors. About the research overall: The platform used for the roughly 130 validation repertoires matched that of the roughly 700 first-cohort repertoires, a later analysis reported.

Separate from the roughly 720-subject first cohort was the approximately 110-subject validation cohort, to which the donors belonged. About this clone: What it binds is unknown.

Notes on the study in general: Generally TCR sequences proved uncommon, though certain public TCRs appeared in numerous donors.

Repertoires were generated with immunoSEQ multiplex PCR, while TCRdb's copy carries only in-frame clones and drops some. The data hold about 330,000 clones, with 87% observed a single time. The V segment lost 1 base and the J segment 2 bases; nucleotides outside the gene matches: 2. Germline CDR1 reads MGHDK; CDR2 reads SYGVNS. The CDR3 contains 15 residues. Sequenced sample: PBMCs. The TCR sequence derives from a woman aged 25 to 39 in good health and CMV-seropositive. This chain uses TRBV25-1 with TRBJ2-1; 7 nucleotides line up with TRBD2. CDR3 DNA sequence: TGTGCCAGCAGTGAATTTGGGGGGGCCTACAATGAGCAGTTCTTC. Protein: CASSEFGGAYNEQFF.